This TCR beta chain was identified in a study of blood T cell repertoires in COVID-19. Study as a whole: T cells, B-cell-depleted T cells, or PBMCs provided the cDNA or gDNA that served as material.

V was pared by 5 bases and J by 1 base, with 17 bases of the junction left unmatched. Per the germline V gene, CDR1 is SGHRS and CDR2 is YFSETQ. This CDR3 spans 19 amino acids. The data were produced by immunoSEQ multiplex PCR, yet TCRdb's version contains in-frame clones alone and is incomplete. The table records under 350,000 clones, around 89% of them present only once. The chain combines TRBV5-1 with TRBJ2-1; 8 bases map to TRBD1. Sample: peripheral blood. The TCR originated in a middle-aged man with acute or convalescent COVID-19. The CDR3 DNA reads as TGCGCCAGCAGTTGGGGTGACAGGGGCCTCTCCAGATCCTACAATGAGCAGTTCTTC. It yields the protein CASSWGDRGLSRSYNEQFF.